The clone carrying this T cell receptor (beta chain) was seen only a few times. This sample is part of a study of T cells in Graves' hyperthyroidism and ophthalmopathy. Not enrolled were patients with uncontrolled infection, other autoimmune disease, pregnancy or lactation. The authors took PBMCs from over 8.5 ml fresh peripheral blood. With V trimmed by 5 bases and J by 4 bases, 8 bases remained unmatched. This CDR3 is 16 amino acids long. Germline V lookup: CDR1 ENHRY, CDR2 SYGVKD. Amplified TCR beta CDR3 regions came from RNA transcripts. The primer set for the first-round RT-PCR of the TCR CDR3 was HTBI. TCRdb recomputed calls from the multiplex PCR reads with MiXCR, one row per CDR3 protein. The sample has hundreds of thousands of distinct CDR3 sequences; 17% are singletons.

The source of this sequence is a woman in her late teens or twenties with Graves' ophthalmopathy. Sequencing was carried out using blood. The chain links TRBV10-3 to TRBJ2-3; 11 bases fit TRBD1. The CDR3 reads CAISRGQGEPADTQYF. The CDR3 nucleotides are TGTGCCATCAGTAGGGGACAGGGGGAACCCGCAGATACGCAGTATTTT.